The table lists the clone carrying this T cell receptor (beta chain) with a few counts. Antigen unknown. The study amplified TCR beta CDR3 regions using RNA transcripts. In the first round, RT-PCR was carried out with HTBI primers, and a multiplex PCR formed the second round. TCRdb analysed the multiplex PCR reads with MiXCR anew, one entry per CDR3 protein. The data show hundreds of thousands of distinct CDR3 sequences, about 20% seen once. These data belong to a study of Graves' ophthalmopathy and Graves' hyperthyroidism. On the study more broadly: Peripheral blood collection took place at initial diagnosis, before any treatment. Study results and caveats: Detection in blood was also observed for most expanded thyroid clonotypes above 0.001 frequency.

CDR1 and CDR2 (germline): MGHRA, YSYEKL. This CDR3 is 14 amino acids long. Trimming at V came to 3 bases and at J to 5 bases, leaving 6 bases not matched to a gene. The chain links TRBV4-1 to TRBJ2-5; the match to TRBD1 covers 7 bases. The TCR sequence derives from a woman under 30 with stable Graves' hyperthyroidism. Some clones in this sample may be carry-over from other donors' samples. The material sequenced was peripheral blood. The CDR3 spells CASSHPDRAETQYF. In DNA, the CDR3 is TGCGCCAGCAGCCATCCTGACAGGGCTGAGACCCAGTACTTC.